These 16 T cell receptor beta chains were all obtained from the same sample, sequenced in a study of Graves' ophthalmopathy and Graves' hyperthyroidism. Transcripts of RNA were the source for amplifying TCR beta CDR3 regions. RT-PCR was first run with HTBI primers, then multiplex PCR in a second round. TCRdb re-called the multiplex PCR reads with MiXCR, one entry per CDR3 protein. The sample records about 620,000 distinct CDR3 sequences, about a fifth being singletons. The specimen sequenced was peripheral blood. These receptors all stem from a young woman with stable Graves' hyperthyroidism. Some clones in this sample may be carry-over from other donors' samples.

In DNA, the CDR3 is TGTGCCAGCACCTACGACAGGGCCTATGGCTACACCTTC. Amino acids: CASTYDRAYGYTF. The V and J genes are TRBV28 and TRBJ1-2; 7 bases agree with TRBD1. Germline trimming cut 7 bases from V and 4 bases from J; bases unmatched to any gene: 6. Germline lookup yields CDR1 MDHEN and CDR2 SYDVKM. CDR3 length: 13 amino acids.

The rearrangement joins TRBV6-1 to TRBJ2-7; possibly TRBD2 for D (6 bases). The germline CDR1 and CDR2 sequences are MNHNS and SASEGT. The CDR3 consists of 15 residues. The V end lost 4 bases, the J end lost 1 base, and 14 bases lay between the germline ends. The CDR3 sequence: CASSAPGTFSYEQYF. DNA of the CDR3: TGTGCCAGCAGTGCTCCCGGGACTTTTTCCTACGAGCAGTACTTC.

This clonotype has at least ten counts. CDR3 nucleotides: TGTGCCATCAGTTCTAGCGGGAGACCAAGCACAGATACGCAGTATTTT. Protein: CAISSSGRPSTDTQYF. The chain carries TRBV10-3 and TRBJ2-3; 10 bases match TRBD2. Losses at the gene ends were 5 bases for V and 0 bases for J; bases not matched to a gene: 5. Germline CDR1 and CDR2: ENHRY and SYGVKD. This CDR3 is 16 amino acids long.

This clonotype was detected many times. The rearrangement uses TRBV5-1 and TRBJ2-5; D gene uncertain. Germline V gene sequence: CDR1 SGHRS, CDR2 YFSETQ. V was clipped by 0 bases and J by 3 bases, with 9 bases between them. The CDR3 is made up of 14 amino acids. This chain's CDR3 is CASSLGTREETQYF. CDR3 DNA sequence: TGCGCCAGCAGCTTGGGAACCAGAGAAGAGACCCAGTACTTC.

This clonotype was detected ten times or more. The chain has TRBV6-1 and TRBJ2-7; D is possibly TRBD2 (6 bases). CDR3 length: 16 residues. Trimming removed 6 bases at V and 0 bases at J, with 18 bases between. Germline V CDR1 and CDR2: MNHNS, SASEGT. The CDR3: CASRLGGPRTSYEQYF. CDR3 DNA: TGTGCCAGCAGGCTCGGGGGTCCCCGGACCTCCTACGAGCAGTACTTC.

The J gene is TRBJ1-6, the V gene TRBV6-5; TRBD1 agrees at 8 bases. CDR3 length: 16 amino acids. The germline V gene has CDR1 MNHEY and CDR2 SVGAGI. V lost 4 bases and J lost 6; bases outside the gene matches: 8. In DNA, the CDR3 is TGTGCCAGCAGTTCAGCCAGGGACAGGAGTAATTCACCCCTCCACTTT. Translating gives CASSSARDRSNSPLHF.

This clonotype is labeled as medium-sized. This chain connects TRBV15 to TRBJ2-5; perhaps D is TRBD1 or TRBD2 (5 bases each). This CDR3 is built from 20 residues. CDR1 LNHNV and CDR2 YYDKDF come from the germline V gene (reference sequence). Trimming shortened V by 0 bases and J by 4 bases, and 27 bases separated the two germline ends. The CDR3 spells CATSRDATEMGRKVGETQYF. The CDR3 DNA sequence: TGTGCCACCAGCAGAGATGCTACAGAAATGGGACGGAAAGTAGGAGAGACCCAGTACTTC.

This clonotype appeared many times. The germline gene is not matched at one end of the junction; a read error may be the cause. The CDR3 sequence is CASRGGSIKYF. The CDR3 bases are TGTGCCAGCAGAGGGGGCAGCATTAAGTACTTC. J is TRBJ2-4 and V is TRBV2, with TRBD1 identical over 7 bases. Germline CDR1 reads SNHLY; CDR2 reads FYNNEI. This CDR3 spans 11 amino acids. The full variable domain, rest sourced from reference TRBV2 and TRBJ2-4, is EPEVTQTPSHQVTQMGQEVILRCVPISNHLYFYWYRQILGQKVEFLVSFYNNEISEKSEIFDDQFSVERPDGSNFTLKIRSTKLEDSAMYFCASRGGSIKYFGAGTRLSVL.

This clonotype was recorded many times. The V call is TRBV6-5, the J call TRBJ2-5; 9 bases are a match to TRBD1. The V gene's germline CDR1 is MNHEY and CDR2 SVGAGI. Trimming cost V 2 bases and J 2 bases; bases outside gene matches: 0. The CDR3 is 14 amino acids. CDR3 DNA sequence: TGTGCCAGCAGTTACGGACAGGGGCAAGAGACCCAGTACTTC. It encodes CASSYGQGQETQYF.

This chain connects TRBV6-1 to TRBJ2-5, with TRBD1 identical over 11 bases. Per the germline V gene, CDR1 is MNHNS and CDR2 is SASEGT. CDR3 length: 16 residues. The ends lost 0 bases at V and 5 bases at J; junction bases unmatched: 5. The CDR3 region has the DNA TGTGCCAGCAGTGAAGCAACCGGGACAGGGGGGGAGACCCAGTACTTC. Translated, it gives CASSEATGTGGETQYF.

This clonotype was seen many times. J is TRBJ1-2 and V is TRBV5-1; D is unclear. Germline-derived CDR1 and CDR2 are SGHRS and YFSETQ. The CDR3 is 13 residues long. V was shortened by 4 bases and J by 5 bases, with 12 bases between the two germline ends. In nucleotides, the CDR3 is TGCGCCAGCAGCCCAAAGGACGGTTATGGCTACACCTTC. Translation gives CASSPKDGYGYTF. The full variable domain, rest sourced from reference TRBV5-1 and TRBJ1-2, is KAGVTQTPRYLIKTRGQQVTLSCSPISGHRSVSWYQQTPGQGLQFLFEYFSETQRNKGNFPGRFSGRQFSNSRSEMNVSTLELGDSALYLCASSPKDGYGYTFGSGTRLTVV.

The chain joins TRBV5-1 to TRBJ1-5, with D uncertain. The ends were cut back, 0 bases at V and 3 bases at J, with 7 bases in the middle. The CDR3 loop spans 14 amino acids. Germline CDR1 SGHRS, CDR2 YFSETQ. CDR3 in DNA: TGCGCCAGCAGCTTGGATACCACCAATCAGCCCCAGCATTTT. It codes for CASSLDTTNQPQHF.

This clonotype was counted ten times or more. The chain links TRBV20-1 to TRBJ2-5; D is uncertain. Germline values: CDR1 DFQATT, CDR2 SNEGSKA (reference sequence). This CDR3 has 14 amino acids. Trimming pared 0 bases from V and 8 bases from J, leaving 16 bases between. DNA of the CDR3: TGCAGTGCTAGAGATCGACGACCCCTTATCACCCAGTACTTC. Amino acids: CSARDRRPLITQYF.

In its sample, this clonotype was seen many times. The CDR3, as DNA: TGCGCCAGCAGCTGGGGCTTCGGACAGGCCGGTGGCGGGGAGCTGTTTTTT. It codes for CASSWGFGQAGGGELFF. The V call is TRBV5-1, the J call TRBJ2-2; TRBD1 aligns across 7 bases. CDR1 and CDR2 (germline): SGHRS, YFSETQ. CDR3 length: 17 residues. V lost 3 bases, J lost 7 bases, and 15 bases stayed unmatched.

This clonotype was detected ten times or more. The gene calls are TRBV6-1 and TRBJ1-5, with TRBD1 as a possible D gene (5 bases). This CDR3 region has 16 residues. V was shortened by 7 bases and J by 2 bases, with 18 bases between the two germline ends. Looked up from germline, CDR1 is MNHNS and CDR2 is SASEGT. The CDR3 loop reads CASTSGRGRGNQPQHF. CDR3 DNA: TGTGCCAGCACGTCCGGCCGGGGCAGGGGCAATCAGCCCCAGCATTTT.

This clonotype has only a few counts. CDR3 sequence (DNA): TGCGCCAGCAGCCTGGCCCGGCGGGAGGTAGACGAGCAGTACTTC. Translated, it gives CASSLARREVDEQYF. The chain combines TRBV5-1 with TRBJ2-7, with 8 bases that match TRBD2. This CDR3 has 15 residues. V shed 4 bases, J shed 5 bases, and the junction held 11 bases outside the gene matches. Germline-derived CDR1 and CDR2 are SGHRS and YFSETQ.